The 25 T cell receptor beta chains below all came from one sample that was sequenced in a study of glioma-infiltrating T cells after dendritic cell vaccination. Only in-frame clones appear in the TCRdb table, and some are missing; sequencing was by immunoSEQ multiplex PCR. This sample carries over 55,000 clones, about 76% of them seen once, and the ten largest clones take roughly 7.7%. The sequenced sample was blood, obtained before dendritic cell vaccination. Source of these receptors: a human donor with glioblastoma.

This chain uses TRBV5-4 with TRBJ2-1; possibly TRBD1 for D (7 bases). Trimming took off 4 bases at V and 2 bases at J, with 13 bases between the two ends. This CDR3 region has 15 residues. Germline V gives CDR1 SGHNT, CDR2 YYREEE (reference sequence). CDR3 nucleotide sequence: TGTGCCAGCAGCGTAACAGGGGAGGCCTACAATGAGCAGTTCTTC. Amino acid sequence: CASSVTGEAYNEQFF.

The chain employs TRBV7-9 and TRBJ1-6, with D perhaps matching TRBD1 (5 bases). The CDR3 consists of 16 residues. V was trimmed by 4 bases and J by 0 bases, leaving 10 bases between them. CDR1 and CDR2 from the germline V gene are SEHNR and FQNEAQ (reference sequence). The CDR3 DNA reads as TGTGCCAGCAGCTCACAGGAGGGCTCCTATAATTCACCCCTCCACTTT. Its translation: CASSSQEGSYNSPLHF.

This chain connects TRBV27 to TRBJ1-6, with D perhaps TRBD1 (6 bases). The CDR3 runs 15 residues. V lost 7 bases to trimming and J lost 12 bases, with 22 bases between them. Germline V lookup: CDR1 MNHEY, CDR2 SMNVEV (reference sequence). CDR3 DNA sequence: TGTGCCAGCAATAAGCTCGGGACAATGGGAGAACCCCTCCACTTT. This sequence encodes CASNKLGTMGEPLHF.

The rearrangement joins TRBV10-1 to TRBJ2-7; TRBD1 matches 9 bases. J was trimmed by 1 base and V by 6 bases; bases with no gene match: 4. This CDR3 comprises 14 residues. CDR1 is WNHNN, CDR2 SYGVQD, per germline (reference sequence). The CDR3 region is CASRGQGRSYEQYF. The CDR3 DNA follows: TGCGCCAGCAGGGGACAGGGAAGGTCCTACGAGCAGTACTTC.

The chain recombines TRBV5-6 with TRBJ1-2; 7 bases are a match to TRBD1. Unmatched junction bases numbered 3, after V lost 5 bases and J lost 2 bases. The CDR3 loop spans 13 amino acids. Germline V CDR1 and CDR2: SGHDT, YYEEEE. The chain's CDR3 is CASRGQLNYGYTF. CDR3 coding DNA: TGTGCCAGCAGGGGACAGCTAAACTATGGCTACACCTTC.

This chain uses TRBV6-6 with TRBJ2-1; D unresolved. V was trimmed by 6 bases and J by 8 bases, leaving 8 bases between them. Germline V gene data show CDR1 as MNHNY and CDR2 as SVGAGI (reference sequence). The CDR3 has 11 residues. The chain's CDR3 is CASSRRDEQFF. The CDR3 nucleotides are TGTGCCAGCAGCCGTCGGGATGAGCAGTTCTTC.

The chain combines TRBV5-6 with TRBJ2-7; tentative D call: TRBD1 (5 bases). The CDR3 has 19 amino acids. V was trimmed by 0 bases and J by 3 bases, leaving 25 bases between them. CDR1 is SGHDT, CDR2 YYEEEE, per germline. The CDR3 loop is CASSLAPGRVPSRGYEQYF. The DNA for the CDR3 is TGTGCCAGCAGCTTGGCCCCCGGCAGGGTCCCATCACGCGGCTACGAGCAGTACTTC.

In nucleotides, the CDR3 is TGTGCCAGCAGCCCTGGGAGAGGGACAGCGTTCTTC. This gives the protein CASSPGRGTAFF. V usage is TRBV7-3 and J usage is TRBJ2-1; 7 nucleotides agree with TRBD1. Germline values: CDR1 SGHTA, CDR2 FQGTGA. This CDR3 is built from 12 residues. V shed 5 bases and J 15 bases; nucleotides not matched to a gene: 10.

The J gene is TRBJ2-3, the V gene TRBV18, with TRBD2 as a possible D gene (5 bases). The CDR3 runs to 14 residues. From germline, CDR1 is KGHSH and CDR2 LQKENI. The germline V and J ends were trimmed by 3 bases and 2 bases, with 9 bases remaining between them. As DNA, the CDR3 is TGTGCCAGCTCACCGGACTCCGTCACAGATACGCAGTATTTT. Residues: CASSPDSVTDTQYF. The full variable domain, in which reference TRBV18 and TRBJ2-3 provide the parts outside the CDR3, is NAGVMQNPRHLVRRRGQEARLRCSPMKGHSHVYWYRQLPEEGLKFMVYLQKENIIDESGMPKERFSAEFPKEGPSILRIQQVVRGDSAAYFCASSPDSVTDTQYFGPGTRLTVL.

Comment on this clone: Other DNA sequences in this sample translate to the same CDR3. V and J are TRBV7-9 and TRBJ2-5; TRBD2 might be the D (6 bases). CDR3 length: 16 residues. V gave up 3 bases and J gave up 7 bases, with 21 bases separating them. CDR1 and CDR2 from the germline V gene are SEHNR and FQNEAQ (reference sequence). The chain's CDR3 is CASSLGLLAVPGTQYF. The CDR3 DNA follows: TGTGCCAGCAGCTTGGGGCTACTAGCCGTCCCGGGGACCCAGTACTTC.

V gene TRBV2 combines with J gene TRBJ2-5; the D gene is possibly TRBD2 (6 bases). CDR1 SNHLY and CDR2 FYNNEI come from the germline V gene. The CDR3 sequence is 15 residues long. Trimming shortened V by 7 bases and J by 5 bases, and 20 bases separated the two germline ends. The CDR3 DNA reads TGTGCCAGCACAGGGCTAGCGAGAGTAGGGGAGACCCAGTACTTC. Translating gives CASTGLARVGETQYF.

In DNA form, the CDR3 reads TGTGCCATCAGTGATCTCGCCAAAAACATTCAGTACTTC. It is translated as CAISDLAKNIQYF. The chain combines TRBV10-3 with TRBJ2-4; D is ambiguous. Trimming shortened V by 3 bases and J by 1 base, and 4 bases separated the two germline ends. Germline CDR1 reads ENHRY; CDR2 reads SYGVKD. The CDR3 extends over 13 amino acids.

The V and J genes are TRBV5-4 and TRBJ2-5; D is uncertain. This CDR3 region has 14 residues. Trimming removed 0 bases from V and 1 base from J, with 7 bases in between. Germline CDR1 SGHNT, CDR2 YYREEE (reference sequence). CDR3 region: CASSLGGSQETQYF. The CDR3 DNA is TGTGCCAGCAGCTTGGGTGGCAGCCAAGAGACCCAGTACTTC.

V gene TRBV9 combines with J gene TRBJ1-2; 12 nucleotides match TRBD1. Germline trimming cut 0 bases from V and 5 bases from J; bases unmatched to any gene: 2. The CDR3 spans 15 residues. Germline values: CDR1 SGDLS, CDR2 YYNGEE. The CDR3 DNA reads TGTGCCAGCAGCGTAGCGGGACAGGGGGCTTATGGCTACACCTTC. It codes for CASSVAGQGAYGYTF.

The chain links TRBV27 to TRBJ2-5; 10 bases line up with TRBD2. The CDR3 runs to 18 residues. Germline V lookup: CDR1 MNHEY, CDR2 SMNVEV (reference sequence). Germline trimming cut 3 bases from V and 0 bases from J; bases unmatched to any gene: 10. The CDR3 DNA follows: TGTGCCAGCAGTTTGAGAGCTTGGCTAGCGGGGGACCAAGAGACCCAGTACTTC. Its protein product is CASSLRAWLAGDQETQYF.

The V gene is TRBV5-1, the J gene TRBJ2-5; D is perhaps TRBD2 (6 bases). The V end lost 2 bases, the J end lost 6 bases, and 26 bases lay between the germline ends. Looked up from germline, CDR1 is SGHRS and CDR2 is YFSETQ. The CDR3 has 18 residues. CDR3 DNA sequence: TGCGCCAGCAGCTTAGGGGTCGGAGGGACGGAGTTTTTGCAGACCCAGTACTTC. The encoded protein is CASSLGVGGTEFLQTQYF.

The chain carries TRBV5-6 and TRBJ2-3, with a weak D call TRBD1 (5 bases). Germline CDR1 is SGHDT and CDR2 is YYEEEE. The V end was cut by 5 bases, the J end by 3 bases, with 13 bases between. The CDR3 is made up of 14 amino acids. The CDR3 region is CASRKLTVTDTQYF. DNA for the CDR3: TGTGCCAGCAGGAAATTGACAGTTACAGATACGCAGTATTTT.

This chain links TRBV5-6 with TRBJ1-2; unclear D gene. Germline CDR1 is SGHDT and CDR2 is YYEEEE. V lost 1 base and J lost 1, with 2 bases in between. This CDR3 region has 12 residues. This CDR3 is CASSLLNYGYTF. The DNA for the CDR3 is TGTGCCAGCAGCTTGCTTAACTATGGCTACACCTTC.

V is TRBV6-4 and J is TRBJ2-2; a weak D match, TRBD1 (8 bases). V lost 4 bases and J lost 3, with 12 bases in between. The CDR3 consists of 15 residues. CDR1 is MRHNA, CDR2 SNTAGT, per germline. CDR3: CASSVQGGDTGELFF. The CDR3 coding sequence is TGTGCCAGCAGTGTACAGGGGGGGGACACCGGGGAGCTGTTTTTT.

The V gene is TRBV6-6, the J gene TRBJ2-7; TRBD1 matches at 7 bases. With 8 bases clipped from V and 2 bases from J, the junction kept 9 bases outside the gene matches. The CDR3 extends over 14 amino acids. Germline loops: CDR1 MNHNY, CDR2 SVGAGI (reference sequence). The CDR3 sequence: CASASWDSPYEQYF. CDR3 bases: TGTGCCAGCGCCTCTTGGGACAGCCCCTACGAGCAGTACTTC.

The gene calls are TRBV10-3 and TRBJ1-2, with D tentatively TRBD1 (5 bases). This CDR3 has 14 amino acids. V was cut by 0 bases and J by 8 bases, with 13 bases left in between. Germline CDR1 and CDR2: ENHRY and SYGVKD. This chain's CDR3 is CAISESISGQGYTF. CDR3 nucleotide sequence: TGTGCCATCAGTGAGTCGATCTCAGGGCAGGGCTACACCTTC.

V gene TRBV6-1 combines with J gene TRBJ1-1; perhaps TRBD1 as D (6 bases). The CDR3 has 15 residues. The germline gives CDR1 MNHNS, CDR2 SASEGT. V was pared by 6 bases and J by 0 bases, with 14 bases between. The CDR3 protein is CASRKSTGLNTEAFF. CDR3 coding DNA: TGTGCCAGCAGAAAATCGACAGGATTGAACACTGAAGCTTTCTTT.

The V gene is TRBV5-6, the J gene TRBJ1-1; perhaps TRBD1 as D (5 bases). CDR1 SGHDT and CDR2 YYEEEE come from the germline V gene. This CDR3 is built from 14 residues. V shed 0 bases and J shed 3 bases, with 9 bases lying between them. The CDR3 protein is CASSLVAGHTEAFF. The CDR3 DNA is TGTGCCAGCAGCTTGGTGGCAGGGCACACTGAAGCTTTCTTT.

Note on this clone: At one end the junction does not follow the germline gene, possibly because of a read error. CDR3 in amino acids: CATSRDRGEGWDF. As DNA, the CDR3 is TGTGCCACCAGCAGAGATCGGGGGGAGGGATGGGACTTC. The chain carries TRBV15 and TRBJ2-7; 7 bases map to TRBD2. The CDR3 spans 13 residues. Germline V gene lookup returns CDR1 LNHNV and CDR2 YYDKDF (reference sequence).

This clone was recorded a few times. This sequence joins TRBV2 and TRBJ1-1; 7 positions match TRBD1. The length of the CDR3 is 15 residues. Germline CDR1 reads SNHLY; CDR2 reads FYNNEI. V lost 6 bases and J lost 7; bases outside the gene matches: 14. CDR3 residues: CASSRLTGSLIEAFF. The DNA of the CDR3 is TGTGCCAGCAGCCGCCTGACAGGGAGTCTGATTGAAGCTTTCTTT.